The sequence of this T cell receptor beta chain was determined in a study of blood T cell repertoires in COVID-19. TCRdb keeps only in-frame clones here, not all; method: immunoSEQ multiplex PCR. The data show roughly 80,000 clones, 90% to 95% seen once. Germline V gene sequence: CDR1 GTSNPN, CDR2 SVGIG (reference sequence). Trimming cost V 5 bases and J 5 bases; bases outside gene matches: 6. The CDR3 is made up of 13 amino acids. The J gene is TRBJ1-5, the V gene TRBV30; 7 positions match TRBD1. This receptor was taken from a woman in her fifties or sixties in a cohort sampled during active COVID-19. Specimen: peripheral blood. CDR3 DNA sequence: TGTGCCTGGGCTACAGGGGTTGATCAGCCCCAGCATTTT. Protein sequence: CAWATGVDQPQHF.